This passage covers 17 T cell receptor beta chains from one sample sequenced in a study of blood T cell repertoires in COVID-19. Some clones are missing from TCRdb's copy, which holds only in-frame ones; the method was immunoSEQ multiplex PCR. This sample has 100,000 to 150,000 clones, with about 94% found just once. Sample: peripheral blood. The receptors shown here come from a man aged 50 or older with COVID-19, enrolled during active disease.

J is TRBJ1-4 and V is TRBV6-6; D unclear. V lost 2 bases and J lost 3, with 7 bases in between. The CDR3 has 14 amino acids. Germline loops: CDR1 MNHNY, CDR2 SVGAGI (reference sequence). For the CDR3, the DNA is TGTGCCAGCAGTTACCGTCCTTCTAATGAAAAACTGTTTTTT. Translation gives CASSYRPSNEKLFF.

The J gene is TRBJ1-2, the V gene TRBV28, with D perhaps matching TRBD1 (6 bases). Germline V gene lookup returns CDR1 MDHEN and CDR2 SYDVKM. The CDR3 spans 12 residues. The germline V and J ends were trimmed by 6 bases and 6 bases, with 11 bases remaining between them. This chain's CDR3 is CASRGGGDGYTF. CDR3 coding DNA: TGTGCCAGCAGGGGAGGGGGAGATGGCTACACCTTC.

The chain joins TRBV11-2 to TRBJ1-6; tentative D call: TRBD1 (5 bases). The germline V gene encodes CDR1 SGHAT and CDR2 FQNNGV. CDR3 length equals 14 residues. Trimming left V 1 base short and J 6 bases short, with 7 bases between. The CDR3: CASSLAQANSPLHF. The CDR3 nucleotides read TGTGCCAGCAGCTTAGCACAGGCTAATTCACCCCTCCACTTT.

The rearrangement uses TRBV2 and TRBJ1-2; D ambiguous. The ends were cut back, 5 bases at V and 8 bases at J, with 9 bases in the middle. The CDR3 totals 11 residues. Germline V CDR1 and CDR2: SNHLY, FYNNEI. The CDR3 nucleotides read TGTGCCAGCAGTCCTTTTCGGGGCTACACCTTC. This codes for CASSPFRGYTF. Variable domain in full (rest from reference TRBV2 and TRBJ1-2): EPEVTQTPSHQVTQMGQEVILRCVPISNHLYFYWYRQILGQKVEFLVSFYNNEISEKSEIFDDQFSVERPDGSNFTLKIRSTKLEDSAMYFCASSPFRGYTFGSGTRLTVV.

The gene calls are TRBV2 and TRBJ2-2; a possible D gene is TRBD2 (6 bases). There are 16 residues in the CDR3. In germline, CDR1 is SNHLY, CDR2 FYNNEI. Trimming took 6 bases from V and 1 from J, leaving 15 bases between them. This CDR3 reads CASSRGSGKNTGELFF. As DNA, the CDR3 is TGTGCCAGCAGCCGGGGGTCGGGCAAGAACACCGGGGAGCTGTTTTTT.

This clone was counted a single time. The chain couples TRBV19 to TRBJ2-7; D is perhaps TRBD2 (6 bases). V was shortened by 1 base and J by 6 bases, with 13 bases between the two germline ends. The CDR3 runs to 14 residues. From germline, CDR1 is LNHDA and CDR2 SQIVND (reference sequence). CDR3 residues: CASSIVPGALEQYF. The CDR3 DNA is TGTGCCAGTAGTATAGTACCGGGAGCCCTCGAGCAGTACTTC.

This sequence joins TRBV24-1 and TRBJ2-3, with 7 nucleotides matching TRBD2. There are 18 residues in the CDR3. CDR1 KGHDR and CDR2 SFDVKD come from the germline V gene. Unmatched junction bases numbered 16, after V lost 4 bases and J lost 4 bases. Here the CDR3 DNA reads TGTGCCACCAGTGACCCCCGGGGAGGGGCAATTTCTTCAGATACGCAGTATTTT. It specifies CATSDPRGGAISSDTQYF.

The rearrangement uses TRBV5-1 and TRBJ2-7; weak D call: TRBD1 (5 bases). V gave up 0 bases and J gave up 2 bases, with 9 bases separating them. CDR3 size: 14 residues. CDR1 is SGHRS and CDR2 is YFSETQ in the germline V gene. The CDR3 sequence: CASSLGTDTYEQYF. The DNA of the CDR3 is TGCGCCAGCAGCTTGGGGACGGACACCTACGAGCAGTACTTC.

The rearrangement joins TRBV9 to TRBJ2-3; the match to TRBD2 covers 8 bases. Looked up from germline, CDR1 is SGDLS and CDR2 is YYNGEE. J was trimmed by 2 bases and V by 0 bases; bases with no gene match: 8. The CDR3 length is 17 residues. CDR3 residues: CASSVASLAGATDTQYF. CDR3 in DNA: TGTGCCAGCAGCGTAGCTAGTCTAGCGGGCGCCACAGATACGCAGTATTTT.

The chain uses TRBV7-9 and TRBJ2-7; TRBD1 agrees at 9 bases. V was clipped by 2 bases and J by 2 bases; unmatched bases: 13. The V gene's germline CDR1 is SEHNR and CDR2 FQNEAQ (reference sequence). This CDR3 has 18 residues. The DNA of the CDR3 is TGTGCCAGCAGCTTATATACGCCCGGGGACAGGGACCCCTACGAGCAGTACTTC. Residues: CASSLYTPGDRDPYEQYF.

V usage is TRBV11-2 and J usage is TRBJ1-4; D unclear. The CDR3 runs to 15 residues. Trimming shortened V by 1 base and J by 4 bases, and 10 bases separated the two germline ends. Germline CDR1 and CDR2: SGHAT and FQNNGV. The CDR3 protein is CASSLVGLGNEKLFF. In nucleotides, the CDR3 is TGTGCCAGCAGCTTAGTCGGGTTAGGTAATGAAAAACTGTTTTTT.

This rearrangement joins TRBV7-9 to TRBJ2-7; D is ambiguous. CDR3 length: 13 residues. CDR1 SEHNR and CDR2 FQNEAQ come from the germline V gene (reference sequence). Trimming pared 7 bases from V and 5 bases from J, leaving 15 bases between. Written as DNA, the CDR3 is TGTGCCAGCACCCTCGGAGAGGTCCACGAGCAGTACTTC. It encodes CASTLGEVHEQYF.

V is TRBV7-9 and J is TRBJ1-2; D is unclear. From germline, CDR1 is SEHNR and CDR2 FQNEAQ (reference sequence). CDR3 length: 12 residues. Trimming removed 1 base at V and 7 bases at J, with 7 bases between. The CDR3 here is CASSLGGRGYTF. The CDR3 bases are TGTGCCAGCAGCTTAGGAGGCCGTGGCTACACCTTC. The whole variable domain, remainder taken from reference TRBV7-9 and TRBJ1-2, is DTGVSQNPRHKITKRGQNVTFRCDPISEHNRLYWYRQTLGQGPEFLTYFQNEAQLEKSRLLSDRFSAERPKGSFSTLEIQRTEQGDSAMYLCASSLGGRGYTFGSGTRLTVV.

This chain connects TRBV10-3 to TRBJ2-2; D uncertain. Trimming shortened V by 4 bases and J by 3 bases, and 9 bases separated the two germline ends. The CDR3 is made up of 14 amino acids. Germline CDR1 and CDR2: ENHRY and SYGVKD. Written as DNA, the CDR3 is TGTGCCATCAGTGCTGGTCTAGACACCGGGGAGCTGTTTTTT. This sequence encodes CAISAGLDTGELFF.

The rearrangement uses TRBV7-8 and TRBJ2-1; 7 bases map to TRBD2. Germline trimming cut 3 bases from V and 7 bases from J; bases unmatched to any gene: 6. Germline CDR1 reads SGHVS; CDR2 reads FQNEAQ. CDR3 length: 14 amino acids. The CDR3 is CASSLVPGGNEQFF. CDR3 DNA: TGTGCCAGCAGCTTGGTACCGGGGGGAAATGAGCAGTTCTTC.

This chain connects TRBV20-1 to TRBJ2-2, with 8 positions matching TRBD2. Germline V gene data show CDR1 as DFQATT and CDR2 as SNEGSKA (reference sequence). Trimming took 3 bases from V and 1 from J; bases not matched to a gene: 4. This CDR3 has 15 amino acids. The CDR3 protein is CSASQAGGNTGELFF. The CDR3 DNA reads as TGCAGTGCTAGTCAGGCGGGAGGGAACACCGGGGAGCTGTTTTTT.

This chain uses TRBV28 with TRBJ2-7, with 8 bases identical to TRBD1. V dropped 3 bases and J dropped 6; count of bases not matched to a gene: 7. The CDR3 is made up of 14 amino acids. In germline, CDR1 is MDHEN, CDR2 SYDVKM. The CDR3 reads CASSFGQGGREQYV. CDR3 bases: TGTGCCAGCAGTTTCGGACAGGGCGGGCGCGAGCAGTACGTC.